This TCR beta chain is drawn from a study of cytomegalovirus exposure and HLA in healthy donors. Researchers ran the PCR with 60 Vbeta and 13 Jbeta primers. Data came from immunoSEQ multiplex PCR; TCRdb stores just in-frame clones and leaves some out. The profile shows 70,000 to 75,000 clones, approximately 75% of them singletons. The germline V gene has CDR1 SGHRS and CDR2 YFSETQ. This CDR3 comprises 15 residues. The V segment lost 1 base and the J segment 4 bases; nucleotides outside the gene matches: 7. Study-wide results and caveats: Some V segments, including TRBV6-2 and TRBV6-3, were excluded as indistinguishable. There were several of the most significant clusters that appeared linked to common viral pathogens in a later analysis.

Only a few counts were recorded for this clone. Its target is not known. The V call is TRBV5-1, the J call TRBJ2-7; 8 bases agree with TRBD1. The sequence derives from a middle-aged woman in good health and CMV-seropositive. Sequencing was performed on PBMCs. The CDR3 region is CASSLSPGGSYEQYF. The CDR3 DNA follows: TGCGCCAGCAGCTTGTCGCCAGGGGGCTCGTACGAGCAGTACTTC.